These 22 T cell receptor beta chains share one sample of origin, sequenced in a study of metastatic and nonmetastatic thyroid tumors. TCRdb redid the clone calls on the PCR reads using MiXCR. The sample consists of over 20,000 clones, around 16% of them appearing once. Thyroid surgery took place with no prior treatment in any patient. Sequenced: tumor tissue. The receptors derive from a female donor with papillary thyroid cancer or a benign thyroid nodule (not recorded which). Some clones in this sample may be carry-over from other donors' samples.

This clone was detected ten times or more. A much larger clone sits a single nucleotide away, making a read error possible. Other DNA sequences within the sample encode an identical CDR3. This chain connects TRBV6-1 to TRBJ2-6, with D unclear. Germline V gene lookup returns CDR1 MNHNS and CDR2 SASEGT. The CDR3 consists of 14 residues. In DNA form, the CDR3 reads TGTGCCAGCAGCGGAAGTTCTGGAGCCAACGTCCTGACTTTC. Translating it yields CASSGSSGANVLTF.

About this clone: This could be a read error, since a much larger clone is one nucleotide away. In this CDR3 the conserved last residue, phenylalanine or tryptophan, is missing, so a read error is likely. The rearrangement joins TRBV7-7 to TRBJ2-1; tentatively, D is TRBD1 (6 bases). This CDR3 spans 15 amino acids. CDR1 and CDR2 from the germline V gene are SSHAT and FNYEAQ (reference sequence). The CDR3 region has the DNA TGTGCTAGCAGCCAGGGACAACCGACCTACAATGAGCAGTTCTTG. Translating it yields CASSQGQPTYNEQFL.

This clone was seen ten or more times. The sample contains more than one DNA sequence encoding this CDR3. The chain recombines TRBV12-3 or TRBV12-4 with TRBJ1-1; the D is unclear. This CDR3 has 13 amino acids. V gave up 1 base and J gave up 2 bases, with 5 bases separating them. The CDR3 DNA follows: TGTGCCAGCAGTTTAGGGCCTAACACTGAAGCTTTCTTT. It is translated as CASSLGPNTEAFF.

In its sample, this clone was seen a few times. The chain is built from TRBV29-1 and TRBJ2-4, with D perhaps TRBD1 (5 bases). Germline assignment: CDR1 SQVTM and CDR2 ANQGSEA. The CDR3 length is 13 residues. V gave up 5 bases and J gave up 2 bases, with 10 bases separating them. The CDR3 is CSVFDSTKNIQYF. DNA of the CDR3: TGCAGCGTTTTTGACAGTACCAAAAACATTCAGTACTTC.

In its sample, this clone was seen a few times. The genes are TRBV6-1 and TRBJ2-7; 8 nucleotides agree with TRBD1. The V gene end was trimmed by 6 bases and the J gene end by 5 bases; junction bases not matched to a gene: 6. Looked up from germline, CDR1 is MNHNS and CDR2 is SASEGT. This CDR3 contains 13 residues. CDR3 bases: TGTGCCAGCAGCCCCGGACAGGGCAACGAGCAGTACTTC. This codes for CASSPGQGNEQYF.

V usage is TRBV27 and J usage is TRBJ1-2; TRBD1 agrees at 10 bases. The V and J ends lost 6 bases and 0 bases, in that order; junction bases with no gene match: 16. CDR1 MNHEY and CDR2 SMNVEV come from the germline V gene (reference sequence). CDR3 length: 19 amino acids. CDR3 protein: CASRQPIGTGVFPNYGYTF. CDR3 nucleotides: TGTGCCAGCAGGCAACCAATAGGGACAGGGGTATTCCCTAACTATGGCTACACCTTC.

This clone was observed at least ten times. The chain combines TRBV20-1 with TRBJ2-7, with D possibly TRBD2 on 6 matching bases. The CDR3 consists of 12 residues. V gave up 7 bases and J gave up 4 bases, with 14 bases separating them. The germline CDR1 and CDR2 sequences are DFQATT and SNEGSKA (reference sequence). This CDR3 is CSVRGSGYEQYF. The CDR3 nucleotides are TGCAGTGTTCGGGGGAGTGGTTACGAGCAGTACTTC.

In this sample, this clone turned up many times. CDR3 nucleotides: TGTGCCAGCAGCTCCACCACAGGGGCGAACACTGAAGCTTTCTTT. Protein product: CASSSTTGANTEAFF. The rearrangement uses TRBV11-2 and TRBJ1-1; 7 bases align to TRBD1. The CDR3 spans 15 residues. Per the germline V gene, CDR1 is SGHAT and CDR2 is FQNNGV. The J segment lost 1 base and the V segment lost 4 bases, leaving 6 bases of the junction unmatched.

This clone was picked up many times. The chain joins TRBV29-1 to TRBJ2-1; the D call may be TRBD1 or TRBD2 (6 bases each). Germline V gives CDR1 SQVTM, CDR2 ANQGSEA. This CDR3 region has 15 residues. Trimming stripped 7 bases from V and 7 bases from J, with 23 bases between. In nucleotides, the CDR3 is TGCAGCGCGAGAGCTAGGCGGGAAGGGGGGAATGAGCAGTTCTTC. Translating it yields CSARARREGGNEQFF.

This clone has at least ten counts. The J gene is TRBJ1-1, the V gene TRBV20-1, with 7 bases lining up with TRBD1. This CDR3 is built from 13 residues. V lost 6 bases and J lost 1; bases outside the gene matches: 5. Germline V gene sequence: CDR1 DFQATT, CDR2 SNEGSKA (reference sequence). DNA of the CDR3: TGCAGTGCATTCGACAGGGCGAACACTGAAGCTTTCTTT. This codes for CSAFDRANTEAFF.

The sample holds many counts of this clone. This specimen includes other DNA sequences encoding the same CDR3. The chain is built from TRBV20-1 and TRBJ1-4, with 8 bases matching TRBD1. The CDR3 covers 13 residues. V shed 5 bases and J 4 bases; nucleotides not matched to a gene: 3. Germline CDR1 DFQATT, CDR2 SNEGSKA (reference sequence). CDR3 amino acids: CSAPTGGNEKLFF. The DNA of the CDR3 is TGCAGTGCTCCCACAGGGGGTAATGAAAAACTGTTTTTT.

In its sample, this clone was seen many times. Other DNA sequences in this specimen translate into the identical CDR3. This chain links TRBV27 with TRBJ2-3; 7 bases are shared with TRBD2. The CDR3 is 17 amino acids. V lost 5 bases, J lost 5 bases, and 16 bases stayed unmatched. Germline V gives CDR1 MNHEY, CDR2 SMNVEV (reference sequence). The CDR3 DNA follows: TGTGCCAGCAGTCTCACTTTCGCGGGGGTGATCATAGATACGCAGTATTTT. Encoded protein: CASSLTFAGVIIDTQYF.

This clone was seen repeatedly, ten times or more. The chain employs TRBV14 and TRBJ1-6, with 7 bases aligning to TRBD1. This CDR3 region has 15 residues. Per germline, CDR1 SGHDN and CDR2 FVKESK. Germline trimming cut 5 bases from V and 6 bases from J; bases unmatched to any gene: 7. CDR3 bases: TGTGCCAGCAGCTACAGGGGCCCTCTTAATTCACCCCTCCACTTT. Translating gives CASSYRGPLNSPLHF.

In its sample, this clone was seen many times. The chain combines TRBV7-8 with TRBJ2-6; perhaps TRBD2 as D (6 bases). This CDR3 has 18 residues. Per the germline V gene, CDR1 is SGHVS and CDR2 is FQNEAQ. The V and J ends lost 5 bases and 1 base respectively, with 18 bases between them. The CDR3 loop is CASSLISGRGSGANVLTF. The DNA of the CDR3 is TGTGCCAGCAGCCTTATTAGTGGACGGGGGTCTGGGGCCAACGTCCTGACTTTC.

In this sample, this clone turned up many times. The V and J genes are TRBV2 and TRBJ1-2; 9 positions agree with TRBD1. The germline V gene encodes CDR1 SNHLY and CDR2 FYNNEI. CDR3 length: 16 amino acids. The junction had 8 bases not matched to a gene; V was cut back by 0 bases and J by 6 bases. The CDR3 region is CASSEAGTGTFNGYTF. The CDR3 nucleotides read TGTGCCAGCAGTGAAGCCGGGACAGGGACGTTTAATGGCTACACCTTC.

Only a few counts were recorded for this clone. This chain connects TRBV11-2 to TRBJ2-7; D is unclear. Germline V gene data show CDR1 as SGHAT and CDR2 as FQNNGV. The CDR3 has 16 amino acids. The V end was cut by 4 bases, the J end by 3 bases, with 19 bases between. CDR3 nucleotides: TGTGCCAGCAGCTCCCCCCCGGGCGTGATCGTCTACGAGCAGTACTTC. Translation: CASSSPPGVIVYEQYF.

This clone occurred many times. The V gene is TRBV19, the J gene TRBJ1-1; the match to TRBD1 covers 9 bases. V dropped 0 bases and J dropped 6; count of bases not matched to a gene: 5. The CDR3 loop spans 15 amino acids. The germline V gene has CDR1 LNHDA and CDR2 SQIVND (reference sequence). DNA for the CDR3: TGTGCCAGTAGTATAGAAACAGGGGGCTTCTCTGAAGCTTTCTTT. Translated: CASSIETGGFSEAFF.

In the case of this clone: At one end, the junction sequence differs from germline, possibly due to a read error. As DNA, the CDR3 is TGTGCCATCAGCCAGGGGGGGGGCTCATCCTACGAGCAGTACTTC. Translating it yields CAISQGGGSSYEQYF. This sequence joins TRBV4-1 and TRBJ2-7, with D possibly being TRBD1 or TRBD2 (7 bases each). Germline CDR1 is MGHRA and CDR2 is YSYEKL. This CDR3 region has 15 residues.

V and J are TRBV5-1 and TRBJ2-5; D perhaps matches TRBD1 (5 bases). The germline CDR1 and CDR2 sequences are SGHRS and YFSETQ. V lost 2 bases and J lost 2, with 13 bases in between. The length of the CDR3 is 15 residues. The CDR3, as DNA: TGCGCCAGCAGCTTCGATAGGGGTCTACAAGAGACCCAGTACTTC. This encodes CASSFDRGLQETQYF.

This clone was observed at least ten times. The germline gene is not matched at one end of the junction; a read error may be the cause. The sample contains more than one DNA sequence encoding this CDR3. This chain uses TRBV7-7 with TRBJ2-3; TRBD2 is a possible D gene (6 bases). CDR1 SSHAT and CDR2 FNYEAQ come from the germline V gene (reference sequence). The CDR3 totals 16 residues. CDR3 in DNA: TGTGCTAGCAGCTTAACACTAGCCACTAGCACAGATACGCAGTATTTT. This translates into CASSLTLATSTDTQYF. Supplemented by reference TRBV7-7 and TRBJ2-3, the full variable domain reads GAGVSQSPRYKVTKRGQDVTLRCDPISSHATLYWYQQALGQGPEFLTYFNYEAQPDKSGLPSDRFSAERPEGSISTLTIQRTEQRDSAMYRCASSLTLATSTDTQYFGPGTRLTVL.

The chain has TRBV30 and TRBJ1-5; 7 nucleotides match TRBD1. Germline CDR1 is GTSNPN and CDR2 is SVGIG (reference sequence). The length of the CDR3 is 15 residues. Losses at the gene ends were 7 bases for V and 9 bases for J; bases not matched to a gene: 18. CDR3 DNA sequence: TGTGCCTTTAGTGTACAGGGGAGTGGGGGAAGGCCCCAGCATTTT. Residues: CAFSVQGSGGRPQHF.

Ten or more counts support this clone. V and J are TRBV6-2 or TRBV6-3 and TRBJ2-7; no clear D gene. Trimming stripped 1 base from V and 0 bases from J, with 13 bases between. The germline V gene has CDR1 MNHEY and CDR2 SVGEGT. The CDR3 is made up of 16 amino acids. The CDR3 spells CASSYLGSLNSYEQYF. The CDR3 coding sequence is TGTGCCAGCAGTTACTTGGGCAGCCTAAACTCCTACGAGCAGTACTTC.